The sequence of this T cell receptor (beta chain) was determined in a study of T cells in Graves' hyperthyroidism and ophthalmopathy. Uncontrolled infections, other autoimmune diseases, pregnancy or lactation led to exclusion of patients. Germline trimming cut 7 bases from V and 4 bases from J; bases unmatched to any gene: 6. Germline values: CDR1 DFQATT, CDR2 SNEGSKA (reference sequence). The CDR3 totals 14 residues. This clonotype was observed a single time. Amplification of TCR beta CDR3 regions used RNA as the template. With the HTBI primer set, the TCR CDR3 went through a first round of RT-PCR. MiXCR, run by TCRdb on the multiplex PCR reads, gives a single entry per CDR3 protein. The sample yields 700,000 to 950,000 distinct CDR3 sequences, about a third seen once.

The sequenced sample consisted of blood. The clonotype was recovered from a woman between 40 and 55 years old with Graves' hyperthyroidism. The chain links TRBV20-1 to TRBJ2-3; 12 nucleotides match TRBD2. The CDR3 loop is CSGGASGGADTQYF. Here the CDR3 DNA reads TGCAGTGGGGGAGCTAGCGGGGGGGCAGATACGCAGTATTTT.